A single TCR beta chain is shown here with its context. Its antigen remains undetermined. There are no base qualities to consult, and no much larger clone falls within one base. V sheds 0 bases and J sheds 5 bases, leaving 8 bases between their ends. Spanning cysteine to phenylalanine, the CDR3 consists of 14 amino acids. Kept here is only the CDR3 DNA, which spans 42 bases and is read in frame from base 1. CDR1 is given as SGHVS and CDR2 as FNYEAQ, both from the germline V gene. The sample comes from a study of T cell repertoires in cytomegalovirus infection (dated by TCRdb to the late 2010s). About the full investigation: Peptide stimulations targeted recently identified HLA-C-restricted CMV epitopes, whose presentation resists viral immunomodulation, together with well-studied HLA-B-restricted epitopes. Donor HLA type was relevant to the analysis, as public TCR beta signatures indicated carriage of CMV infection together with the matching HLA type. Study-wide findings and limitations: Carriers of CMV infection plus the relevant HLA type were discriminated by the cumulative frequency of public TCR beta family members in the study cohort and in an independent roughly 340-donor cohort. The ex vivo response was dominated by HLA-C-restricted CMV-specific TCR beta clonotypes, and the single most frequent clonotype in two of eight donors was supplied by these HLA-C-restricted clonotypes.

The listed sequencing device is Illumina HiSeq 1500. TCRdb reworked the public reads: Q25 trimming with fastp, MiXCR clone assembly, productive beta chains retained. Rows are combined by CDR3 protein, so each entry shows the most common genes and DNA. Recorded for this sample are some 800,000 distinct CDR3 sequences; approximately 32% of them occurred a single time. Over 10% of the sample rests with the top ten. The meaning of the sample's treatment or condition label: in vitro stimulation with specific CMV peptide epitopes to enrich CMV-specific T cells. Recombination connected TRBV7-6 to TRBJ2-1; TRBD2 is perhaps the D gene, given 6 matching bases. The source material was cultured CD8+ T cells from PBMCs, sampled from culture after CMV antigen stimulation. This TCR was recovered from a human donor in good health (CMV status not recorded). Some clones in this sample may be carry-over from other donors' samples. Here the CDR3 is given as CASSLAGLHNEQFF. Here is the DNA: TGTGCCAGCAGCTTAGCGGGACTTCACAATGAGCAGTTCTTC.